Listed below are T cell receptor beta chains from one sample, sequenced in a study of blood T cells in healthy people across ages. A single record per CDR3 protein comes from TCRdb applying MiXCR to the 5' RACE reads. The sample shows hundreds of thousands of distinct CDR3 sequences, around 26% of them seen only once. The sequenced material came from blood. These receptor sequences come from a woman aged 80 or over in good health. The CDR3 runs from the conserved cysteine through the conserved F or W. D genes are given only for firm matches. Clone size appears in some rows only: once, few, many, or a class for an expanded clone.

D gene,J gene,clone size,V gene,CDR3 DNA,CDR3 protein
TRBD2,TRBJ2-3,few,TRBV20-1,TGCAGTGCGGAAACAAGCGGGGCCAGGACAGATACGCAGTATTTT,CSAETSGARTDTQYF
TRBD2,TRBJ2-3,few,TRBV5-1,TGCGCCAGCAGCTTGGCGGCGGGGGGTTTCACAGATACGCAGTATTTT,CASSLAAGGFTDTQYF
.,TRBJ2-5,.,TRBV3-1,TGTGCCAGCAGCCAAGATTGGCAGGGGTGGCAGTACTTC,CASSQDWQGWQYF
TRBD1,TRBJ2-1,many,TRBV20-1,TGCAGTGCTAGTAAAGGGGGCCAGTTCTTC,CSASKGGQFF
TRBD1,TRBJ1-5,few,TRBV7-9,TGTGCCAGCAGCTTAGCTGACAGGGTAAATCAGCCCCAGCATTTT,CASSLADRVNQPQHF
.,TRBJ1-2,.,TRBV3-1,TGTGCCAGCAGCGGCAGGGGCTGGGTCTACACCTTC,CASSGRGWVYTF
.,TRBJ2-1,once,TRBV7-2,TGTGCCAGCAGCCCTCTTAGTGGGAAGCCCTACAATGAGCAGTTCTTC,CASSPLSGKPYNEQFF
.,TRBJ1-4,.,TRBV12-3/TRBV12-4,TGTGCCAGCAGTTTACGGCAGGGGACGATTTGGGAAAAACTGTTTTTT,CASSLRQGTIWEKLFF
.,TRBJ2-5,.,TRBV7-2,TGTGCCAGCAGCTCTACTAGCGTCGGGACAGATCGGCAGGACTTC,CASSSTSVGTDRQDF
TRBD1,TRBJ1-1,few,TRBV5-6,TGTGCCAGCAGCTTCGCACAGGGGAGGAACACTGAAGCTTTCTTT,CASSFAQGRNTEAFF
.,TRBJ2-3,many,TRBV7-9,TGTGCCAGCAGCTTAGCTCAAAGTCTGATCTCAGATACGCAGTATTTT,CASSLAQSLISDTQYF
.,TRBJ1-2,.,TRBV29-1,TGCAGCGTAGGGGGAGACGGCGGATTCTATGGCTACACCTTC,CSVGGDGGFYGYTF
.,TRBJ1-3,few,TRBV6-5,TGTGCCAGCAGTGCGGGCCATCCTGGAAACACCATATATTTT,CASSAGHPGNTIYF
TRBD1,TRBJ2-1,many,TRBV10-1,TGCGCCAGCGGTTCTGTAGGGACAGGCTCCTACAATGAGCAGTTCTTC,CASGSVGTGSYNEQFF